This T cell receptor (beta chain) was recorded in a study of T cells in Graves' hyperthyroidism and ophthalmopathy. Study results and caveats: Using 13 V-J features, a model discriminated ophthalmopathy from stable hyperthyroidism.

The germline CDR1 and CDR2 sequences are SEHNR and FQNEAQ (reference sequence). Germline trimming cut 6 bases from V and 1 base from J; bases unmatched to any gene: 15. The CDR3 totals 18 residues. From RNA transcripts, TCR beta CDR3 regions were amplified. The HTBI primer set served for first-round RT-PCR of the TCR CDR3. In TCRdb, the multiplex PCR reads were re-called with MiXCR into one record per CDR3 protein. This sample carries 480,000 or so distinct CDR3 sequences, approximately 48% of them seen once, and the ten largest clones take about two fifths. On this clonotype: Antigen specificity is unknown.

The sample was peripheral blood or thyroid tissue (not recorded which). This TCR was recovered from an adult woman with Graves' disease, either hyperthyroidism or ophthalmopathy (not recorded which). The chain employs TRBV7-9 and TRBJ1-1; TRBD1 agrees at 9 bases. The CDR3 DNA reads TGTGCCAGCAGAGATGGTCGGGACAGGGTGTCGGAGAACACTGAAGCTTTCTTT. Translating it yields CASRDGRDRVSENTEAFF.